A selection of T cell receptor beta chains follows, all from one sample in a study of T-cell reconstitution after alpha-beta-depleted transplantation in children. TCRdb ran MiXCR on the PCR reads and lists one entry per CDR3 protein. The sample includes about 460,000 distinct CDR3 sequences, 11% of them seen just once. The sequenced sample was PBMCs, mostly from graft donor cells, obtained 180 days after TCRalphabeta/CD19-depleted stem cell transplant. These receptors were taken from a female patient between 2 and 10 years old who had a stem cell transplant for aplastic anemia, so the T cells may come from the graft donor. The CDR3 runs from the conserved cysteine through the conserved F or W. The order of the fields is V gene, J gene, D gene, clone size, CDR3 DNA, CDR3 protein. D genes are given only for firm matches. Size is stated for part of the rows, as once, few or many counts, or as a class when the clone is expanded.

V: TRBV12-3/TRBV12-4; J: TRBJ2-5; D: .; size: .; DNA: TGTGCCAGCAGTTTAGCGCGGTCGACCCAGTACTTC; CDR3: CASSLARSTQYF
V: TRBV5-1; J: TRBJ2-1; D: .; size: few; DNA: TGCGCCAGCAGCTTCTTGAGGGCCATTAATGAGCAGTTCTTC; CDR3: CASSFLRAINEQFF
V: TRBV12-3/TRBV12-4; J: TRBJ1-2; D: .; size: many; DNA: TGTGCCAGCAGGCAGGGAGGAGGCTACACCTTC; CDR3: CASRQGGGYTF
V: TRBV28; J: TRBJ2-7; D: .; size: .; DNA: TGTGCCAGCAGTTTACCCGGGACACTCTACGAGCAGTACTTC; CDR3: CASSLPGTLYEQYF
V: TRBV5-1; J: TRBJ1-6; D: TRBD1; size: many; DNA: TGCGCCAGCAGCTCCGGACAGGGCAATTCACCCCTCCACTTT; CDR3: CASSSGQGNSPLHF
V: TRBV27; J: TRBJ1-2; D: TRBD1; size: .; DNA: TGTGCCAGCAGCATCTCCGGACAGGCCGACTATGGCTACACCTTC; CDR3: CASSISGQADYGYTF
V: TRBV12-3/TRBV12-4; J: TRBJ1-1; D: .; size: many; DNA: TGTGCCAGCAGTTTAGCGCTTGGGCAAGCTTTCTTT; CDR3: CASSLALGQAFF
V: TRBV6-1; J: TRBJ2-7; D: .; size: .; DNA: TGTGCCAGCAGTGAAGGGGACGGGTCCTACGAGCAGTACTTC; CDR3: CASSEGDGSYEQYF
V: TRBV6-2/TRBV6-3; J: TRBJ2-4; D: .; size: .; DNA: TGTGCCAGCAGTTACTCGATGGAGGACATCGCCAAAAACATTCAGTACTTC; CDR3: CASSYSMEDIAKNIQYF
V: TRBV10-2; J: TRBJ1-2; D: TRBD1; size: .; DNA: TGCGCCAGCAGAAAAGACAGGGACCACTATCGCTACACCTTC; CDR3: CASRKDRDHYRYTF
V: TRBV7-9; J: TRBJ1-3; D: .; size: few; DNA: TGTGCCAGCAGCTCAGCCACAGGTTCCTCTGGAAACACCATATATTTT; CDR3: CASSSATGSSGNTIYF
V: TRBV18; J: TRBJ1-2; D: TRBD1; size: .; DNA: TGTGCCAGCTCACTGGGACAGACCCCCTTCTCTGGCTACACCTTC; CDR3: CASSLGQTPFSGYTF
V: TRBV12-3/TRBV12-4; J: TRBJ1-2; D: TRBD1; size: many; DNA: TGTGCCAGCAGTTTAATGACAGGGTATGGCTACACCTTC; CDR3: CASSLMTGYGYTF
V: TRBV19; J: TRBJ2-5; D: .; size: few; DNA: TGTGCCACCACAGGAAATATCAATGTAGAGACCCAGTACTTC; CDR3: CATTGNINVETQYF
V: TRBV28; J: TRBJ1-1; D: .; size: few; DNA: TGTGCCAGCAGTTTAATATTATCGAGTGGTGCCTTT; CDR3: CASSLILSSGAF
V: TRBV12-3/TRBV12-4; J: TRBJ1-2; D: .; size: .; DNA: TGTGCCAGCAGTCCACTAGGGGATTCGAACTATGGCTACACCTTC; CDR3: CASSPLGDSNYGYTF